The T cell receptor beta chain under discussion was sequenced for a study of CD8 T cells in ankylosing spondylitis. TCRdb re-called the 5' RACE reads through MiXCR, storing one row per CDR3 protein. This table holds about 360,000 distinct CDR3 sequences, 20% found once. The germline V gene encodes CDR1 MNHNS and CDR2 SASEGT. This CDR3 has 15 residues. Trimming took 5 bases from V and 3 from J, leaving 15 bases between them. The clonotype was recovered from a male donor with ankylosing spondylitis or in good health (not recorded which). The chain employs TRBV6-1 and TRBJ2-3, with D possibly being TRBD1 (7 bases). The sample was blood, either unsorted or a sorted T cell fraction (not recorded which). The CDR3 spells CASSPETGRTDTQYF. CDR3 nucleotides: TGTGCCAGCAGTCCAGAGACAGGGAGGACAGATACGCAGTATTTT.